This passage covers 32 T cell receptor beta chains from one sample sequenced in a study of technical replicates of blood from several donors. The protocol was immunoSEQ multiplex PCR, while the TCRdb copy is restricted to in-frame clones and leaves out a portion. This table has 60,000 to 80,000 clones, about nine tenths appearing once. Material: PBMCs. Receptors originate from a human donor in good health. Some clones in this sample may be carry-over from other donors' samples.

The DNA of the CDR3 is TGTGCCAGCAGCCTCCTTAGCTGGGGGAGGGCCTCTTACGAGCAGTACTTC. Translated: CASSLLSWGRASYEQYF. The V gene is TRBV7-9, the J gene TRBJ2-7; 7 bases are shared with TRBD2. Germline V gene sequence: CDR1 SEHNR, CDR2 FQNEAQ (reference sequence). V was pared by 5 bases and J by 4 bases, with 17 bases of the junction left unmatched. The CDR3 length is 17 residues.

In regard to this clone: Other DNA sequences in this specimen translate into the identical CDR3. This chain joins TRBV7-2 and TRBJ2-3; 12 positions agree with TRBD1. After removal of 3 bases from V and 6 bases from J, the junction contained 7 bases not matched to a gene. Germline V gives CDR1 SGHTA, CDR2 FQGNSA. The CDR3 length is 16 residues. The CDR3, as DNA: TGTGCCAGCAGCTTTCTGGGACAGGGGGCATCGGATACGCAGTATTTT. This gives the protein CASSFLGQGASDTQYF.

This chain links TRBV7-9 with TRBJ1-2; 7 positions match TRBD1. CDR1 SEHNR and CDR2 FQNEAQ come from the germline V gene (reference sequence). V lost 2 bases, J lost 4 bases, and 4 bases stayed unmatched. This CDR3 spans 14 amino acids. This CDR3 reads CASSLRGQTYGYTF. The CDR3 coding sequence is TGTGCCAGCAGCTTAAGGGGACAGACCTATGGCTACACCTTC. Together with reference TRBV7-9 and TRBJ1-2, the CDR3 gives the full variable domain: DTGVSQNPRHKITKRGQNVTFRCDPISEHNRLYWYRQTLGQGPEFLTYFQNEAQLEKSRLLSDRFSAERPKGSFSTLEIQRTEQGDSAMYLCASSLRGQTYGYTFGSGTRLTVV.

The chain carries TRBV21-1 and TRBJ2-1; TRBD2, the table's D call, lacks a check against the DNA. TRBV21-1 is a pseudogene. The CDR3 has 17 amino acids. The CDR3, as DNA: TGTGCCAGCAGCAAAGCTACCTATTCAAGCTCCTACAATGAGCAGTTCTTC. Protein sequence: CASSKATYSSSYNEQFF.

This chain uses TRBV5-4 with TRBJ2-3; TRBD2 is a possible D gene (5 bases). The CDR3 totals 15 residues. V lost 2 bases to trimming and J lost 0 bases, with 10 bases between them. Germline CDR1 reads SGHNT; CDR2 reads YYREEE (reference sequence). The CDR3 DNA follows: TGTGCCAGCAGCTTCGGGGAGAAGAGCACAGATACGCAGTATTTT. Encoded protein: CASSFGEKSTDTQYF.

V and J are TRBV9 and TRBJ2-1; perhaps TRBD1 as D (6 bases). V was trimmed by 3 bases and J by 9 bases, leaving 22 bases between them. CDR3 length: 16 residues. Germline loops: CDR1 SGDLS, CDR2 YYNGEE. The chain's CDR3 is CASSAGDGTPRGEQFF. The CDR3 nucleotides are TGTGCCAGCAGCGCAGGAGACGGGACCCCCAGGGGTGAGCAGTTCTTC.

The J gene is TRBJ2-7, the V gene TRBV18, with D possibly TRBD1 on 6 matching bases. CDR1 is KGHSH and CDR2 is LQKENI in the germline V gene. This CDR3 is 14 amino acids long. Trimming removed 3 bases at V and 2 bases at J, with 11 bases between. CDR3 amino acids: CASSPEQGAYEQYF. The DNA for the CDR3 is TGTGCCAGCTCACCTGAACAGGGTGCCTACGAGCAGTACTTC.

The sample holds many counts of this clone. The chain carries TRBV6-1 and TRBJ2-4; a possible D gene is TRBD1 (5 bases). CDR3 length: 15 amino acids. V dropped 1 base and J dropped 5 bases, with 12 bases sitting between them. Per germline, CDR1 MNHNS and CDR2 SASEGT. CDR3 in amino acids: CASSEVVGDQNIQYF. The CDR3 DNA sequence: TGTGCCAGCAGTGAAGTAGTAGGGGATCAAAACATTCAGTACTTC.

CDR3 loop: CASSAGTSGYEQYF. The DNA of the CDR3 is TGTGCCAGCAGCGCCGGGACTAGCGGCTACGAGCAGTACTTC. The chain carries TRBV9 and TRBJ2-7; 11 bases line up with TRBD2. This CDR3 region has 14 residues. The V segment lost 3 bases and the J segment 3 bases; nucleotides outside the gene matches: 2. CDR1 is SGDLS, CDR2 YYNGEE, per germline.

This chain uses TRBV18 with TRBJ1-2, with 10 bases matching TRBD1. The germline CDR1 and CDR2 sequences are KGHSH and LQKENI. The CDR3 is 16 residues long. With V trimmed by 4 bases and J by 4 bases, 9 bases remained unmatched. CDR3 nucleotide sequence: TGTGCCAGCTCACTTATGGACAGGGGGGTTTCCTATGGCTACACCTTC. Translation: CASSLMDRGVSYGYTF.

This clone was recorded only once. CDR3 residues: CASSLDGLQNQPQHF. CDR3 nucleotide sequence: TGTGCCAGCAGCTTAGACGGACTCCAGAATCAGCCCCAGCATTTT. This chain uses TRBV7-2 with TRBJ1-5; D unclear. Trimming left V 1 base short and J 4 bases short, with 11 bases between. Germline values: CDR1 SGHTA, CDR2 FQGNSA. The CDR3 covers 15 residues.

This clone occurred once. The chain recombines TRBV7-9 with TRBJ1-2; 12 bases match TRBD1. CDR3 length equals 15 residues. Germline lookup yields CDR1 SEHNR and CDR2 FQNEAQ (reference sequence). Trimming at V came to 1 base and at J to 7 bases, leaving 4 bases not matched to a gene. CDR3 DNA sequence: TGTGCCAGCAGCTTAGACCGGGACAGGGGGCCTGGCTACACCTTC. Translating gives CASSLDRDRGPGYTF.

This clone showed up just a few times. The V gene is TRBV5-4, the J gene TRBJ2-7; TRBD2 might be the D (6 bases). V lost 4 bases and J lost 3, with 14 bases in between. In germline, CDR1 is SGHNT, CDR2 YYREEE (reference sequence). This CDR3 contains 14 residues. The CDR3 DNA reads TGTGCCAGCAGCGCCGGGACTCTGGACTACGAGCAGTACTTC. Protein product: CASSAGTLDYEQYF. Variable domain in full (rest from reference TRBV5-4 and TRBJ2-7): ETGVTQSPTHLIKTRGQQVTLRCSSQSGHNTVSWYQQALGQGPQFIFQYYREEENGRGNFPPRFSGLQFPNYSSELNVNALELDDSALYLCASSAGTLDYEQYFGPGTRLTVT.

The rearrangement joins TRBV6-7 to TRBJ1-2, with unresolved D. TRBV6-7 is an open reading frame whose function is uncertain. The V and J ends lost 2 bases and 0 bases respectively, with 7 bases between them. This CDR3 has 14 amino acids. The CDR3 is CASSYGLPNYGYTF. The CDR3 nucleotides are TGTGCCAGCAGTTACGGCCTCCCTAACTATGGCTACACCTTC.

The chain recombines TRBV7-2 with TRBJ2-3; D is perhaps TRBD2 (6 bases). V shed 6 bases and J shed 9 bases, with 10 bases lying between them. This CDR3 comprises 11 residues. From germline, CDR1 is SGHTA and CDR2 FQGNSA. Written as DNA, the CDR3 is TGTGCCAGCAGTGGGGGAGGCACGCAGTATTTT. Protein sequence: CASSGGGTQYF.

This chain uses TRBV30 with TRBJ2-7; 10 bases agree with TRBD1. Germline V gene data show CDR1 as GTSNPN and CDR2 as SVGIG (reference sequence). The CDR3 spans 13 residues. With 5 bases clipped from V and 5 bases from J, the junction kept 6 bases outside the gene matches. CDR3: CAWGTGVIHEQYF. CDR3 nucleotides: TGTGCCTGGGGGACAGGGGTGATCCACGAGCAGTACTTC. Full variable domain (missing parts from reference TRBV30 and TRBJ2-7): SQTIHQWPATLVQPVGSPLSLECTVEGTSNPNLYWYRQAAGRGLQLLFYSVGIGQISSEVPQNLSASRPQDRQFILSSKKLLLSDSGFYLCAWGTGVIHEQYFGPGTRLTVT.

The rearrangement uses TRBV27 and TRBJ1-4; D ambiguous. The V gene's germline CDR1 is MNHEY and CDR2 SMNVEV (reference sequence). The CDR3 runs to 16 residues. V was pared by 6 bases and J by 1 base, with 15 bases between. CDR3 in amino acids: CASSPDQALTNEKLFF. CDR3 in DNA: TGTGCCAGCAGCCCGGATCAGGCCCTAACTAATGAAAAACTGTTTTTT.

V usage is TRBV7-9 and J usage is TRBJ2-1; 7 bases agree with TRBD2. The trim removed 5 bases at V and 9 bases at J, leaving 7 bases unmatched. This CDR3 spans 13 amino acids. The germline V gene has CDR1 SEHNR and CDR2 FQNEAQ (reference sequence). For the CDR3, the DNA is TGTGCCAGCAGCCGAGGACTAGGGCGTGAGCAGTTCTTC. This gives the protein CASSRGLGREQFF.

This clone was detected only once. The chain uses TRBV19 and TRBJ1-5; no clear D. V was clipped by 5 bases and J by 2 bases, with 13 bases between them. Germline lookup yields CDR1 LNHDA and CDR2 SQIVND (reference sequence). The CDR3 extends over 15 amino acids. CDR3 coding DNA: TGTGCCAGTAGTTCCTCCCGGAGCGGCAATCAGCCCCAGCATTTT. Translated, it gives CASSSSRSGNQPQHF.

CDR3 coding DNA: TGTGCCAGCAGACCGGACAGCTCAACTAATGAAAAACTGTTTTTT. It translates to CASRPDSSTNEKLFF. The genes are TRBV6-6 and TRBJ1-4, with D tentatively TRBD1 (6 bases). Trimming shortened V by 6 bases and J by 0 bases, and 11 bases separated the two germline ends. CDR1 and CDR2 from the germline V gene are MNHNY and SVGAGI (reference sequence). This CDR3 contains 15 residues.

V is TRBV5-1 and J is TRBJ2-2; 11 bases fit TRBD2. The junction had 0 bases not matched to a gene; V was cut back by 1 base and J by 7 bases. Looked up from germline, CDR1 is SGHRS and CDR2 is YFSETQ. CDR3 length: 14 residues. CDR3 in amino acids: CASSLTSGGGELFF. CDR3 bases: TGCGCCAGCAGCTTGACTAGCGGGGGCGGGGAGCTGTTTTTT.

This clone was picked up one time. The V call is TRBV6-6, the J call TRBJ2-7; 7 positions match TRBD1. CDR1 is MNHNY and CDR2 is SVGAGI in the germline V gene (reference sequence). CDR3 size: 14 residues. The V gene end was trimmed by 5 bases and the J gene end by 0 bases; junction bases not matched to a gene: 4. The CDR3 nucleotides read TGTGCCAGCAGTCAACAGGGGCCCTCCTACGAGCAGTACTTC. As protein: CASSQQGPSYEQYF.

The chain employs TRBV4-1 and TRBJ1-3; TRBD1 matches 8 bases. The CDR3 totals 18 residues. V was clipped by 3 bases and J by 0 bases; unmatched bases: 10. Germline V gene sequence: CDR1 MGHRA, CDR2 YSYEKL. This chain's CDR3 is CASSQLPGTGFSGNTIYF. The CDR3 DNA reads as TGCGCCAGCAGCCAGCTCCCAGGGACAGGTTTCTCTGGAAACACCATATATTTT.

V gene TRBV7-9 combines with J gene TRBJ2-5, with D tentatively TRBD2 (5 bases). The V and J ends lost 8 bases and 2 bases respectively, with 18 bases between them. The CDR3 covers 15 residues. CDR1 is SEHNR, CDR2 FQNEAQ, per germline (reference sequence). Written as DNA, the CDR3 is TGTGCCAGCCAGGAGGACCAACCGGGGCAAGAGACCCAGTACTTC. This gives the protein CASQEDQPGQETQYF.

The chain uses TRBV5-5 and TRBJ1-4; D is undetermined. The V gene lost 0 bases and the J gene lost 4 bases, with 16 bases spanning the gap. Germline-derived CDR1 and CDR2 are SGHKS and YYEKEE (reference sequence). The CDR3 contains 17 residues. The CDR3 coding sequence is TGTGCCAGCAGCTTGGTCCCATGGGGAGAGGGTAATGAAAAACTGTTTTTT. Protein: CASSLVPWGEGNEKLFF. The full variable domain, with the rest looked up from reference TRBV5-5 and TRBJ1-4, is DAGVTQSPTHLIKTRGQQVTLRCSPISGHKSVSWYQQVLGQGPQFIFQYYEKEERGRGNFPDRFSARQFPNYSSELNVNALLLGDSALYLCASSLVPWGEGNEKLFFGSGTQLSVL.

This rearrangement joins TRBV7-9 to TRBJ2-4, with 9 bases identical to TRBD2. Germline loops: CDR1 SEHNR, CDR2 FQNEAQ (reference sequence). There are 18 residues in the CDR3. V lost 5 bases, J lost 7 bases, and 18 bases stayed unmatched. DNA of the CDR3: TGTGCCAGCAGCACTAACATGGAATATGAGGCGGGGGGGAACATTCAGTACTTC. Protein sequence: CASSTNMEYEAGGNIQYF.

The chain uses TRBV18 and TRBJ1-2; D gene uncertain. V was shortened by 3 bases and J by 3 bases, with 11 bases between the two germline ends. Germline values: CDR1 KGHSH, CDR2 LQKENI. The CDR3 spans 14 residues. Here the CDR3 reads CASSPSRGDYGYTF. The CDR3 bases are TGTGCCAGCTCACCGTCACGGGGTGACTATGGCTACACCTTC.

V gene TRBV9 combines with J gene TRBJ1-3; D is undetermined. The V end lost 4 bases, the J end lost 3 bases, and 11 bases lay between the germline ends. The CDR3 is 14 residues long. CDR1 is SGDLS, CDR2 YYNGEE, per germline. CDR3 residues: CASSPEGFGNTIYF. DNA of the CDR3: TGTGCCAGCAGCCCAGAGGGATTTGGAAACACCATATATTTT.

J is TRBJ2-1 and V is TRBV5-4, with 7 bases aligning to TRBD1. Germline loops: CDR1 SGHNT, CDR2 YYREEE (reference sequence). CDR3 length: 14 amino acids. The junction had 6 bases not matched to a gene; V was cut back by 4 bases and J by 5 bases. The CDR3 DNA follows: TGTGCCAGCAGCGAGCGACAGGGTCACAATGAGCAGTTCTTC. It specifies CASSERQGHNEQFF.

The chain is built from TRBV7-8 and TRBJ2-3; 10 bases line up with TRBD1. Germline CDR1 reads SGHVS; CDR2 reads FQNEAQ. The CDR3 consists of 14 residues. V shed 6 bases, J shed 3 bases, and the junction held 3 bases outside the gene matches. This chain's CDR3 is CASSSGQGTDTQYF. For the CDR3, the DNA is TGTGCCAGCAGTTCGGGACAGGGGACAGATACGCAGTATTTT.

This rearrangement joins TRBV5-1 to TRBJ2-1, with 13 positions matching TRBD2. The CDR3 length is 18 residues. V lost 3 bases, J lost 0 bases, and 6 bases stayed unmatched. The germline V gene encodes CDR1 SGHRS and CDR2 YFSETQ. The CDR3 coding sequence is TGCGCCAGCAGCTCCCCGGGACTAGCGGGGAGCTCCTACAATGAGCAGTTCTTC. This translates into CASSSPGLAGSSYNEQFF.

The gene calls are TRBV10-2 and TRBJ2-2, with TRBD2 identical over 12 bases. The germline CDR1 and CDR2 sequences are WSHSY and SAAADI. This CDR3 is built from 16 residues. V lost 8 bases and J lost 7; bases outside the gene matches: 11. The CDR3 protein is CASGILAGGRSGELFF. The CDR3 DNA is TGCGCCAGCGGCATACTAGCGGGGGGCCGGAGCGGGGAGCTGTTTTTT.